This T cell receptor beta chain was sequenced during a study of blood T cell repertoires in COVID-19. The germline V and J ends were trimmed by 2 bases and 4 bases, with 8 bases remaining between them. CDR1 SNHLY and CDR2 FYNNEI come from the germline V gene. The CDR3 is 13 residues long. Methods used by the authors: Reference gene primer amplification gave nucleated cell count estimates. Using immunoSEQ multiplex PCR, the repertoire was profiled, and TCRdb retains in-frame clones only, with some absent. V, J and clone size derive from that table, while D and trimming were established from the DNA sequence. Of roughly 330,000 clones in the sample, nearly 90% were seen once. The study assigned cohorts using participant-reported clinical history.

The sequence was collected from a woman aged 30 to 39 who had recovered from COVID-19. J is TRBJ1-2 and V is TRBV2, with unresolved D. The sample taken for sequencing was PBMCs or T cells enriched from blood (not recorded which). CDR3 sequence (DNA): TGTGCCAGCAGTGAAAGAAGAGGCTATGGCTACACCTTC. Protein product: CASSERRGYGYTF.